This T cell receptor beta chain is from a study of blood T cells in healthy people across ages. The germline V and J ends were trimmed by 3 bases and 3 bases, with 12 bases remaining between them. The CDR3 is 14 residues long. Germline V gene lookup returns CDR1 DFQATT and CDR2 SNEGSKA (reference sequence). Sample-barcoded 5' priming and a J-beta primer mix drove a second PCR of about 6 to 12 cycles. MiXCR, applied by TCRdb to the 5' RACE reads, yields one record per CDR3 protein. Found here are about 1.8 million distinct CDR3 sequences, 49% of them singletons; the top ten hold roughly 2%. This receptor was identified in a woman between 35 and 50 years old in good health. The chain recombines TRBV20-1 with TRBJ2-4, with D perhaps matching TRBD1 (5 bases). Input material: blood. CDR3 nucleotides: TGCAGTGCTAGGGGCATAAGGGGCAAAAACATTCAGTACTTC. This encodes CSARGIRGKNIQYF.